This T cell receptor beta chain was found in a study of metastatic and nonmetastatic thyroid tumors. General study points: Reports indicated that malignant thyroid tumors showed significantly higher TCR beta diversity than benign nodules did, in blood and tumor.

TCRdb re-called clones from the PCR reads using MiXCR. The sample shows over 30,000 clones, 21% of them seen only once. Thyroid surgery took place with no prior treatment in any patient. The germline V and J ends were trimmed by 4 bases and 3 bases, with 16 bases remaining between them. CDR1 and CDR2 from the germline V gene are SGHDT and YYEEEE. CDR3 length: 15 amino acids. Concerning this clone: Its antigen is unknown.

Specimen: tumor tissue. The sequence came from a male donor with papillary thyroid cancer or a benign thyroid nodule (not recorded which). Some clones in this sample may be carry-over from other donors' samples. The chain recombines TRBV5-6 with TRBJ1-1, with D hard to call. In DNA, the CDR3 is TGTGCCAGCAGCCGCAGGAGACGCTGGGACACTGAAGCTTTCTTT. This codes for CASSRRRRWDTEAFF.